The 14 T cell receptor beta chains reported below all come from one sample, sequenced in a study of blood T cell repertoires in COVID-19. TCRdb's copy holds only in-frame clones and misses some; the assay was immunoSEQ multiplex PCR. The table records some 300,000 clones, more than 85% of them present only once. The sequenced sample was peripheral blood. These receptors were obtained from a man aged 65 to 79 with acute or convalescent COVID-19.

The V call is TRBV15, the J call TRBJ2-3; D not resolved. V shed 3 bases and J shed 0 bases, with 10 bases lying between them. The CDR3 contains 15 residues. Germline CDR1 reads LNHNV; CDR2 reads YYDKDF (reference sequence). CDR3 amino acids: CATSSHGSSTDTQYF. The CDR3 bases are TGTGCCACCAGCAGCCATGGCTCCAGCACAGATACGCAGTATTTT.

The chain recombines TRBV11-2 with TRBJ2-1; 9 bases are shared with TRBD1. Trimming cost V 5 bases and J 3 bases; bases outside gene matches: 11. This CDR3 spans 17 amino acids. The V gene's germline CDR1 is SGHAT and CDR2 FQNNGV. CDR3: CASSQHTGTGYYNEQFF. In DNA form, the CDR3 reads TGTGCCAGCAGCCAACACACCGGGACAGGGTACTACAATGAGCAGTTCTTC. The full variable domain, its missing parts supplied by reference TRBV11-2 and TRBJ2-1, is EAGVAQSPRYKIIEKRQSVAFWCNPISGHATLYWYQQILGQGPKLLIQFQNNGVVDDSQLPKDRFSAERLKGVDSTLKIQPAKLEDSAVYLCASSQHTGTGYYNEQFFGPGTRLTVL.

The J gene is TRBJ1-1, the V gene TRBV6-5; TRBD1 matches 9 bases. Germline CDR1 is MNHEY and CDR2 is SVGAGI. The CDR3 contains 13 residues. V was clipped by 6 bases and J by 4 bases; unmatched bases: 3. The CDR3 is CASRTDRGTEAFF. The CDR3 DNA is TGTGCCAGCAGAACGGACAGGGGCACTGAAGCTTTCTTT.

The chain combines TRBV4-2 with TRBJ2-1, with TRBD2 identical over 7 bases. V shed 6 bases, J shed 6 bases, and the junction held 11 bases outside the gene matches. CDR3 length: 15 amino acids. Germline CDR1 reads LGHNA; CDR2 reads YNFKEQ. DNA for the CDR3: TGTGCCAGCAGGGCCCGGGAGGCCGCTTTCAATGAGCAGTTCTTC. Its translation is CASRAREAAFNEQFF.

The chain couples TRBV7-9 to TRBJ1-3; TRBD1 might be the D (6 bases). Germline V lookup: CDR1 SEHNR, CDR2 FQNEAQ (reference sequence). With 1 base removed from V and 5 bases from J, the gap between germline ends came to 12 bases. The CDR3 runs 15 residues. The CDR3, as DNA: TGTGCCAGCAGCTTAGGGACAGTAGAAAGAAACACCATATATTTT. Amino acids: CASSLGTVERNTIYF.

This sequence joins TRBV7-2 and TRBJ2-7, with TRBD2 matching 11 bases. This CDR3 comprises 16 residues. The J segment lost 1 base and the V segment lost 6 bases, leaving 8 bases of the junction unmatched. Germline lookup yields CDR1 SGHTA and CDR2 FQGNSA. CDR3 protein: CASSSQGLAASYEQYF. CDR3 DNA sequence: TGTGCCAGCAGTTCTCAGGGACTAGCGGCGTCCTACGAGCAGTACTTC.

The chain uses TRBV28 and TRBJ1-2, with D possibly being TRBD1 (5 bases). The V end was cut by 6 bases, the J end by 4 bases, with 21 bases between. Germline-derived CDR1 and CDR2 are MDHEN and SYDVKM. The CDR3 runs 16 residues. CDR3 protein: CASRAGQGQVSYGYTF. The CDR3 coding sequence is TGTGCCAGCAGGGCTGGGCAGGGTCAGGTTAGCTATGGCTACACCTTC.

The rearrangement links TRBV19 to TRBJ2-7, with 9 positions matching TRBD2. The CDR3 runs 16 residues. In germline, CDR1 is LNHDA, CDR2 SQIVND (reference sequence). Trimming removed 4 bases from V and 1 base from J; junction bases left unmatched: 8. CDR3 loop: CASSTATAGGSYEQYF. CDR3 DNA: TGTGCCAGTAGTACCGCAACGGCGGGGGGGTCCTACGAGCAGTACTTC.

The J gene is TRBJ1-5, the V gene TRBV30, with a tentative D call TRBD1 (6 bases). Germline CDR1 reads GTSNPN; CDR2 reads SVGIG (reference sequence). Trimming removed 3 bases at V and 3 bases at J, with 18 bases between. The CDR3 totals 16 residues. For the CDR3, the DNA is TGTGCCTGGAGAGAACAGGGTGGCGCATTCAATCAGCCCCAGCATTTT. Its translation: CAWREQGGAFNQPQHF.

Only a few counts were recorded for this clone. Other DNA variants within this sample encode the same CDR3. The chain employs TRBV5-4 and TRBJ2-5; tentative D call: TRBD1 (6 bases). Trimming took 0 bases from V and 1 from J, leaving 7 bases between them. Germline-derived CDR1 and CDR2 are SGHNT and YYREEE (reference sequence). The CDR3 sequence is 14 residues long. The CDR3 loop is CASSLGRGQETQYF. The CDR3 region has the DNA TGTGCCAGCAGCTTGGGCAGGGGCCAAGAGACCCAGTACTTC. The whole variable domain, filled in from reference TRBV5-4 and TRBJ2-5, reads ETGVTQSPTHLIKTRGQQVTLRCSSQSGHNTVSWYQQALGQGPQFIFQYYREEENGRGNFPPRFSGLQFPNYSSELNVNALELDDSALYLCASSLGRGQETQYFGPGTRLLVL.

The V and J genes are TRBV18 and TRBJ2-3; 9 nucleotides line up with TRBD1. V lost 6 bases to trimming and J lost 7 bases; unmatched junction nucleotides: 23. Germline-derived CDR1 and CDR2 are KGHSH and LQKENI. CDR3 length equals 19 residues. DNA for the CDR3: TGTGCCAGCTCCCCGTACGTTCCGGGACAGGGATCCATCGGGAATACGCAGTATTTT. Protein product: CASSPYVPGQGSIGNTQYF.

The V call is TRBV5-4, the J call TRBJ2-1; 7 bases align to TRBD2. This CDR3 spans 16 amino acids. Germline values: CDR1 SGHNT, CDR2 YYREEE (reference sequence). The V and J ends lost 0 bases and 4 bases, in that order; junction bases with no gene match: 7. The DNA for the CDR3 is TGTGCCAGCAGCTTGGCCGGGGCGGGGGATTACAATGAGCAGTTCTTC. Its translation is CASSLAGAGDYNEQFF.

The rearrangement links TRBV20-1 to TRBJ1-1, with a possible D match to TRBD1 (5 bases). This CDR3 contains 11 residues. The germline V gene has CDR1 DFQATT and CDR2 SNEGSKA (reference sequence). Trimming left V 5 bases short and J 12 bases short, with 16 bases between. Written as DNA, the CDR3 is TGCAGTGCTCCCGGGGGGGTAAGGACTTTCTTT. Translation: CSAPGGVRTFF.

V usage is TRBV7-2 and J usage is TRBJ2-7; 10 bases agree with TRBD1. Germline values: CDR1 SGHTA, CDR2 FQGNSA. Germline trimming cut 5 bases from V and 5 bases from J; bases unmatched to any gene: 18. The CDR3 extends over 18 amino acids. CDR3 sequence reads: CASSLTGGWVAGTDEQYF. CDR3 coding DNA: TGTGCCAGCAGCCTGACAGGGGGCTGGGTAGCGGGAACAGACGAGCAGTACTTC.